The 9 T cell receptor beta chains below all came from one sample that was sequenced in a study of blood T cell repertoires in COVID-19. TCRdb keeps only in-frame clones here, not all; method: immunoSEQ multiplex PCR. The table lists 250,000 or so clones, roughly 88% of them singletons. The sample comprised PBMCs or T cells enriched from blood (not recorded which). These receptor sequences come from a woman in her thirties or forties who had been exposed to COVID-19.

The chain carries TRBV11-3 and TRBJ1-1; D possibly corresponds to TRBD1 (6 bases). The CDR3 totals 14 residues. Germline CDR1 SGHNT, CDR2 YENEEA. The V end lost 5 bases, the J end lost 6 bases, and 16 bases lay between the germline ends. The CDR3 protein is CASSVNRDGAEAFF. For the CDR3, the DNA is TGTGCCAGCAGCGTTAACAGGGACGGGGCTGAAGCTTTCTTT.

V is TRBV29-1 and J is TRBJ1-1, with 9 bases identical to TRBD1. CDR1 is SQVTM and CDR2 is ANQGSEA in the germline V gene. Trimming cost V 6 bases and J 4 bases; bases outside gene matches: 12. This CDR3 region has 15 residues. The CDR3 is CSVTYTGGLSTEAFF. The CDR3 nucleotides read TGCAGCGTAACATACACAGGGGGCCTTAGCACTGAAGCTTTCTTT.

J is TRBJ2-4 and V is TRBV7-8; the D is unclear. The V gene lost 4 bases and the J gene lost 4 bases, with 8 bases spanning the gap. This CDR3 region has 13 residues. Germline V CDR1 and CDR2: SGHVS, FQNEAQ. CDR3 region: CASSSSAKNIQYF. In nucleotides, the CDR3 is TGTGCCAGCAGCTCCTCAGCGAAAAACATTCAGTACTTC.

The chain employs TRBV18 and TRBJ2-7, with D perhaps TRBD2 (5 bases). The V end lost 5 bases, the J end lost 2 bases, and 10 bases lay between the germline ends. The CDR3 has 13 amino acids. Germline loops: CDR1 KGHSH, CDR2 LQKENI. CDR3 in amino acids: CASSNGDTYEQYF. The CDR3 nucleotides are TGTGCCAGCTCAAACGGGGATACCTACGAGCAGTACTTC.

This chain connects TRBV6-2 or TRBV6-3 to TRBJ2-1, with TRBD2 matching 7 bases. J was trimmed by 15 bases and V by 5 bases; bases with no gene match: 13. The CDR3 runs to 13 residues. Per the germline V gene, CDR1 is MNHEY and CDR2 is SVGEGT. CDR3 region: CASSGEFTQRGFF. The CDR3 nucleotides read TGTGCCAGCAGTGGGGAGTTTACCCAGCGGGGGTTCTTC.

The chain combines TRBV7-9 with TRBJ1-1; no clear D gene. Germline lookup yields CDR1 SEHNR and CDR2 FQNEAQ (reference sequence). V lost 6 bases, J lost 3 bases, and 14 bases lay in between. The CDR3 consists of 14 residues. The CDR3 region is CASSERWSHTEAFF. The CDR3 nucleotides read TGTGCCAGCAGTGAGAGATGGTCCCACACTGAAGCTTTCTTT.

V gene TRBV6-1 combines with J gene TRBJ2-3, with 8 bases matching TRBD1. There are 15 residues in the CDR3. With 2 bases clipped from V and 5 bases from J, the junction kept 6 bases outside the gene matches. Germline V gene lookup returns CDR1 MNHNS and CDR2 SASEGT. The CDR3 DNA reads as TGTGCCAGCAGTGAAAACCCTGGACAGGGAGATACGCAGTATTTT. Its translation: CASSENPGQGDTQYF.

The CDR3 loop is CATSRAGPETQYF. Here the CDR3 DNA reads TGTGCCACCAGTCGGGCAGGGCCAGAGACCCAGTACTTC. V usage is TRBV24-1 and J usage is TRBJ2-5; the D gene is possibly TRBD1 (5 bases). Trimming left V 6 bases short and J 4 bases short, with 11 bases between. CDR3 length: 13 amino acids. Per germline, CDR1 KGHDR and CDR2 SFDVKD.

This chain links TRBV18 with TRBJ1-1; TRBD1 agrees at 8 bases. The ends lost 3 bases at V and 2 bases at J; junction bases unmatched: 8. The CDR3 contains 16 residues. Germline V gene sequence: CDR1 KGHSH, CDR2 LQKENI. The CDR3 region has the DNA TGTGCCAGCTCACCCGCCTTTGGACAGGGTAACACTGAAGCTTTCTTT. It yields the protein CASSPAFGQGNTEAFF.